This T cell receptor (beta chain) was captured by sequencing in a study of T cell responses to AZD1222 COVID-19 vaccine. In the study overall: Combined were second doses at about 4 or about 12 weeks. Findings of the study overall: Most donors were white British, females outnumbered males, and clonal diversity was possibly underestimated. Mapped onto spike, vaccine-associated CD4 TCRs spanned it and were dominant at 160-218 and 743-854. Sampling that yielded the repertoires occurred only after the peak T cell response.

TCRdb keeps only in-frame clones here, not all; method: immunoSEQ multiplex PCR. Of roughly 200,000 clones in the sample, about 91% are singletons; the top ten hold 7.5% to 9.5%. Comments on this clone: The antigen is not known.

The sequencing here drew on peripheral blood, taken on day 0 of AZD1222 vaccination. The receptor comes from an adult in good health.

The CDR3: CASSSYNSPLHF. CDR3 sequence (DNA): TGTGCCAGCAGTTCATATAATTCACCCCTCCACTTT. The chain is built from TRBV5-4 and TRBJ1-6; D ambiguous. V lost 5 bases and J lost 4, with 4 bases in between. The germline V gene encodes CDR1 SGHNT and CDR2 YYREEE (reference sequence). The length of the CDR3 is 12 residues.